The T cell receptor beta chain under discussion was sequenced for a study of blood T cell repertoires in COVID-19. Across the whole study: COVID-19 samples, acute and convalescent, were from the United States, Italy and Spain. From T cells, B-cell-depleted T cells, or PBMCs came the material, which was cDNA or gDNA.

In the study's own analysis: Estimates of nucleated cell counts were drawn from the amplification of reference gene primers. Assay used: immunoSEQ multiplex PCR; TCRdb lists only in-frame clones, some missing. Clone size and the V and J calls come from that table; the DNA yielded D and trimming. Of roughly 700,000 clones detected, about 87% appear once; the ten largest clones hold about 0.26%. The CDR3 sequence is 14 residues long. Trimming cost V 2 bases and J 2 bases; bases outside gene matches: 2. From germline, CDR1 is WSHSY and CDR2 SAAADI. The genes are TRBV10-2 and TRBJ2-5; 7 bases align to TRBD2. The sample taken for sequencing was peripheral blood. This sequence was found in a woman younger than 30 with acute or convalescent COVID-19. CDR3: CASSEPGLQETQYF. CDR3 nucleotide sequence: TGCGCCAGCAGTGAGCCGGGACTACAAGAGACCCAGTACTTC.